The 5 T cell receptor beta chains below were found in one sample sequenced in a study of T-cell reconstitution after alpha-beta-depleted transplantation in children (dated by TCRdb to the mid-2010s). Library creation used PCR. The instrument was an Illumina HiSeq 2500. To normalize quantification of the TCRbeta repertoire, the TCR libraries were built with molecular barcoding that relied on unique molecular identifiers. Starting from the raw public reads, TCRdb applied fastp trimming at Q25, assembled clones with MiXCR and retained in-frame beta chains. Every CDR3 protein is listed once, alongside the most common genes and DNA of its rows. A total of 250,000 to 300,000 distinct CDR3 sequences appear in this sample, less than 9.5% of them only once. In total, the top ten clones hold 9.1% of the sample. Beyond this particular receptor, the publication reports: Over the following months the frequencies of hyperexpanded clones went down, and after one year T-cell counts and TCRbeta diversity were mostly credited to newly produced T cells.

The label giving this sample's treatment or condition can be read as: allogeneic hematopoietic cell transplantation with graft depleted of TCRalphabeta T cells and CD19 B cells. Their specific antigens are unknown. Sequences were derived from peripheral blood, sampled 360 days after TCRalphabeta/CD19-depleted stem cell transplant. These receptors all come from a female patient between 2 and 10 years old who had a stem cell transplant for Fanconi anemia, so the T cells may come from the graft donor.

This clonotype was seen repeatedly, ten times or more. The V gene is TRBV29-1, the J gene TRBJ2-3; D ambiguous. The CDR3 has 13 residues. Germline CDR1 and CDR2: SQVTM and ANQGSEA. Trimming shortened V by 3 bases and J by 2 bases, and 9 bases separated the two germline ends. The CDR3 DNA sequence: TGCAGCGTTGAGACGCTCCTCACAGATACGCAGTATTTT. This encodes CSVETLLTDTQYF.

This clonotype was detected many times. The chain has TRBV12-3 or TRBV12-4 and TRBJ1-5; D is undetermined. V shed 3 bases and J shed 7 bases, with 19 bases lying between them. This CDR3 is built from 16 residues. Here the CDR3 DNA reads TGTGCCAGCAGTTTGAGGGCAGACTTTACGGACCAGCCCCAGCATTTT. The encoded protein is CASSLRADFTDQPQHF.

The chain couples TRBV30 to TRBJ2-1, with 8 nucleotides matching TRBD1. The V gene end was trimmed by 5 bases and the J gene end by 2 bases; junction bases not matched to a gene: 2. Germline lookup yields CDR1 GTSNPN and CDR2 SVGIG (reference sequence). This CDR3 region has 13 residues. The CDR3 DNA sequence: TGTGCCTGGGGACAGGGCCCCTACAATGAGCAGTTCTTC. This codes for CAWGQGPYNEQFF. Based on the CDR3 plus reference TRBV30 and TRBJ2-1, the full variable domain is SQTIHQWPATLVQPVGSPLSLECTVEGTSNPNLYWYRQAAGRGLQLLFYSVGIGQISSEVPQNLSASRPQDRQFILSSKKLLLSDSGFYLCAWGQGPYNEQFFGPGTRLTVL.

This clonotype occurred many times. V usage is TRBV7-9 and J usage is TRBJ2-7; TRBD1 aligns across 10 bases. The V gene end was trimmed by 3 bases and the J gene end by 4 bases; junction bases not matched to a gene: 3. The germline gives CDR1 SEHNR, CDR2 FQNEAQ (reference sequence). This CDR3 spans 14 amino acids. CDR3 nucleotide sequence: TGTGCCAGCAGCTTGACAGGGGGCTTATACGAGCAGTACTTC. Residues: CASSLTGGLYEQYF.

This clonotype was detected only a few times. The CDR3 is CSARGVRAYGYTF. For the CDR3, the DNA is TGCAGTGCTAGAGGCGTACGGGCCTATGGCTACACCTTC. The V and J genes are TRBV20-1 and TRBJ1-2; D is unresolved. This CDR3 is 13 amino acids long. Germline CDR1 and CDR2: DFQATT and SNEGSKA (reference sequence). V lost 1 base to trimming and J lost 4 bases, with 10 bases between them.